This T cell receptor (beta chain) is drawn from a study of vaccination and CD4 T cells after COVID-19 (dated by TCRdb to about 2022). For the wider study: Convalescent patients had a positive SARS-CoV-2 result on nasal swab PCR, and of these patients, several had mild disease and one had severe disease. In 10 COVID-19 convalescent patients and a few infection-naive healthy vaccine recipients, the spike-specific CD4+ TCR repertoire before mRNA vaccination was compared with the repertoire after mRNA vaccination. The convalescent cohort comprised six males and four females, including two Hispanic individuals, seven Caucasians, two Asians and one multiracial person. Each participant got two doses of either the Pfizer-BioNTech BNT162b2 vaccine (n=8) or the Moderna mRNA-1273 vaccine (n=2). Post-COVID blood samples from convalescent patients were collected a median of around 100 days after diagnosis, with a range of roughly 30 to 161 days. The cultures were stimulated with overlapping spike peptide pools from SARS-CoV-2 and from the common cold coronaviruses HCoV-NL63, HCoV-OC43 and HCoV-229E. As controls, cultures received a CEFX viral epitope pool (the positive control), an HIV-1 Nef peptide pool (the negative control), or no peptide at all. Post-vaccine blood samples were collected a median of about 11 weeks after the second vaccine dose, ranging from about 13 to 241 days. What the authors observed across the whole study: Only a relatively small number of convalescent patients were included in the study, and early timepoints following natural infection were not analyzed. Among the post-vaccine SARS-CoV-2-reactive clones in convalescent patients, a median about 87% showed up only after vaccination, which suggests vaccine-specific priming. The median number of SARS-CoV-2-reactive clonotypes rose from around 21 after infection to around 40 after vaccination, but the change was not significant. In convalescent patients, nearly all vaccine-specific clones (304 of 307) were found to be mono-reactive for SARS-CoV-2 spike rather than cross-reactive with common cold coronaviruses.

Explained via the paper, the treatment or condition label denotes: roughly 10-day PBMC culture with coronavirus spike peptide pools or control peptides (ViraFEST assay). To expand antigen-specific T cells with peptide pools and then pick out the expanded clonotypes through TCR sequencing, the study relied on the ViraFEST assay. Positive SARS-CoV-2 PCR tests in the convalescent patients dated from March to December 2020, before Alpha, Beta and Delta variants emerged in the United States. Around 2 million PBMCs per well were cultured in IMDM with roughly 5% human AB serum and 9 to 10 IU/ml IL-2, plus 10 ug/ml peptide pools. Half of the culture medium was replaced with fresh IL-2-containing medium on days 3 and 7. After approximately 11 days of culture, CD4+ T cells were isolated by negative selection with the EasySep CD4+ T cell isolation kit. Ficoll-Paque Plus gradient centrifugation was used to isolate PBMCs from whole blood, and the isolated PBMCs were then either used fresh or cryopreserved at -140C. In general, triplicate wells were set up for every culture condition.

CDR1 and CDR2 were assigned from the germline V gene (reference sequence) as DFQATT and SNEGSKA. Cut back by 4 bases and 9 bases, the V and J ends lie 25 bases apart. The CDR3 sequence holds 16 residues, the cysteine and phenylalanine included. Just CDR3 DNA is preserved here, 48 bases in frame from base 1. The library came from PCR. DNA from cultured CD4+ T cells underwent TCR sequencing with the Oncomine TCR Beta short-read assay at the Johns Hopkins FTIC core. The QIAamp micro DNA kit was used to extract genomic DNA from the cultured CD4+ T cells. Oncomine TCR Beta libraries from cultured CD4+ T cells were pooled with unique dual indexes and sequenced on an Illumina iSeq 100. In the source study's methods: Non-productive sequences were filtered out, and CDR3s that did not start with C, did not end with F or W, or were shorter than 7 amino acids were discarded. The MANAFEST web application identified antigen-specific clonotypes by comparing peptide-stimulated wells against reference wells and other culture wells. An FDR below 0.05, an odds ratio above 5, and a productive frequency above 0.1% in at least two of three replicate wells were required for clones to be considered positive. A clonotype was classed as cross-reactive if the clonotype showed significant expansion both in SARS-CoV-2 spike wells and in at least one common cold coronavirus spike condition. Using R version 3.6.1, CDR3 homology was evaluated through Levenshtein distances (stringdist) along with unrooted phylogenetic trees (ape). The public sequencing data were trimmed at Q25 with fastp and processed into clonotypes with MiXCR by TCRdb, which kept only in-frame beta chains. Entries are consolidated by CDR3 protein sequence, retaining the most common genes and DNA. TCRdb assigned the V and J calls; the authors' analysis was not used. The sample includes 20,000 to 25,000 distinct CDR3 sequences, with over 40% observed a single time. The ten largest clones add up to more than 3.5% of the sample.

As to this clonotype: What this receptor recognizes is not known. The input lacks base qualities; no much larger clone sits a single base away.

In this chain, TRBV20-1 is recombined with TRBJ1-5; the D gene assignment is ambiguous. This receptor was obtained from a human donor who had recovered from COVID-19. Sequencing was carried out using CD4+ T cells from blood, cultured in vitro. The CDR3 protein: CSAKSRGLHGGMPQHF. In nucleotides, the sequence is TGCAGTGCTAAGTCTCGCGGGCTGCATGGAGGAATGCCCCAGCATTTT.